Below are 5 T cell receptor beta chains sequenced from a single sample in a study of follicular helper T cells after annual influenza vaccination. TCRdb's copy holds only in-frame clones and misses some; the assay was immunoSEQ multiplex PCR. The sample holds 720 or so clones; 68% are singletons and the top ten take around 7%. Time point described: 2013-2014 season, 7 days after vaccination. The sequencing used CXCR5+ CD38+ circulating T follicular helper cells from blood, collected 7 days after influenza vaccination. As to subset: circulating Tfh, non-naive CD4+CXCR5+PD-1+ (ICOS+CD38+ or ICOS-CD38-). The source of these receptors is an adult who received the influenza vaccine.

This clone was recorded a few times. This chain joins TRBV9 and TRBJ2-5, with a weak D call TRBD1 (6 bases). The CDR3 length is 16 residues. Germline loops: CDR1 SGDLS, CDR2 YYNGEE. Trimming removed 5 bases at V and 5 bases at J, with 22 bases between. CDR3 residues: CASSPTSPGQGETQYF. CDR3 in DNA: TGTGCCAGCAGTCCGACCTCCCCGGGACAAGGGGAGACCCAGTACTTC.

A remark on this clone: Other DNA sequences within the sample encode an identical CDR3. The V gene is TRBV5-1, the J gene TRBJ2-2; unclear D gene. The CDR3 is 14 amino acids. The V end was cut by 3 bases, the J end by 0 bases, with 6 bases between. Germline V gene data show CDR1 as SGHRS and CDR2 as YFSETQ. The DNA for the CDR3 is TGCGCCAGCAGCTACACGCCGAACACCGGGGAGCTGTTTTTT. Translation: CASSYTPNTGELFF.

V is TRBV29-1 and J is TRBJ2-2; TRBD2 matches 9 bases. J lost 4 bases, V lost 5 bases, and 8 bases had no gene match. Germline-derived CDR1 and CDR2 are SQVTM and ANQGSEA. The CDR3 totals 15 residues. The CDR3 sequence is CSVSRTSAGTGELFF. In DNA, the CDR3 is TGCAGCGTTTCCCGGACTAGCGCGGGCACCGGGGAGCTGTTTTTT.

This clone is judged large (0.1 to 1%). The CDR3 here is CASSYMSGYTF. The CDR3, as DNA: TGTGCCAGCAGCTATATGAGTGGCTACACCTTC. This chain connects TRBV28 to TRBJ1-2; D gene ambiguous. Deletions cut 6 bases from V and 7 bases from J, with 9 bases between. The CDR3 runs to 11 residues. In germline, CDR1 is MDHEN, CDR2 SYDVKM.

As for this clone: The same CDR3 is also encoded by other DNA sequences in this sample. This chain connects TRBV18 to TRBJ1-3, with D uncertain. Germline CDR1 is KGHSH and CDR2 is LQKENI. CDR3 size: 16 residues. Trimming cost V 3 bases and J 1 base, with 13 bases left between them. The CDR3 protein is CASSPYDSSSGNTIYF. The CDR3, as DNA: TGTGCCAGCTCACCCTATGACTCTTCTTCTGGAAACACCATATATTTT.